The entry below gives a single T cell receptor beta chain sequence along with its context. Its specificity is unknown. This entry comes from a study of CD8 T cells in ankylosing spondylitis. Germline V gene data show CDR1 as SGHVS and CDR2 as FQNEAQ. The CDR3 spans 15 residues. Trimming shortened V by 2 bases and J by 6 bases, and 16 bases separated the two germline ends. Study-level points and caveats: What appeared characteristic of ankylosing spondylitis blood was a TCR beta motif of eight highly homologous variants.

For TCR beta, libraries came from quantitative 5'-RACE with molecular barcodes. TCRdb fed the 5' RACE reads into MiXCR, producing one record per CDR3 protein. The table has roughly 700,000 distinct CDR3 sequences, about 20% seen once; the top ten hold under 20%. This clonotype was sampled from a male donor with ankylosing spondylitis. The sequenced material came from blood, either unsorted or a sorted T cell fraction (not recorded which). The rearrangement links TRBV7-8 to TRBJ1-2; D remains unclear. DNA of the CDR3: TGTGCCAGCAGCTTAAGAGTAGGTGGAACAGATGGCTACACCTTC. Its protein is CASSLRVGGTDGYTF. Combining the CDR3 with reference TRBV7-8 and TRBJ1-2 gives the whole variable domain GAGVSQSPRYKVAKRGQDVALRCDPISGHVSLFWYQQALGQGPEFLTYFQNEAQLDKSGLPSDRFFAERPEGSVSTLKIQRTQQEDSAVYLCASSLRVGGTDGYTFGSGTRLTVV.